Detailed here is one T cell receptor beta chain. Its antigen is not identified. One entry per CDR3 protein, called by TCRdb with MiXCR from the reads. The repertoire has tens of thousands of distinct CDR3 sequences, 20% of them found once; the top ten carry about a fifth. Trimming pared 0 bases from V and 7 bases from J, leaving 7 bases between. Germline CDR1 and CDR2: SGHRS and YFSETQ. This CDR3 has 12 residues. The sample is drawn from a study of T cell repertoires in cytomegalovirus infection. Whole-study context: Carrying CMV and the relevant HLA type showed in public TCR beta signatures. Study-level findings and limits: Across the ex vivo response, the dominant clonotypes were HLA-C-restricted CMV-specific TCR beta clonotypes. Carriage of CMV together with the relevant HLA was identifiable through cumulative public TCR beta family frequency.

Sequences were obtained from PBMCs, sequenced either directly or after in vitro stimulation (not recorded which). This TCR derives from a human donor in good health (CMV status not recorded). Some clones in this sample may be carry-over from other donors' samples. The V call is TRBV5-1, the J call TRBJ2-5; D call uncertain. The CDR3: CASSLEAATQYF. In nucleotides, the CDR3 is TGCGCCAGCAGCTTGGAGGCGGCGACCCAGTACTTC.